The entry that follows covers one T cell receptor (beta chain) sequence. The method was immunoSEQ multiplex PCR; TCRdb's version includes in-frame clones alone and lacks a portion of them. The repertoire holds roughly 48,000 clones, with approximately 92% as singletons. This specimen comes from a study of T cell changes during pregnancy in multiple sclerosis. The CDR3 totals 13 residues. Germline assignment: CDR1 MNHNY and CDR2 SVGAGI (reference sequence). Trimming cost V 5 bases and J 1 base, with 8 bases left between them. This TCR came from a female donor in good health, enrolled as a control in a pregnancy study. Sequenced material: CD4+ T cells from peripheral blood mononuclear cells, taken in the second trimester of pregnancy. The chain has TRBV6-6 and TRBJ1-1; D is unresolved. The CDR3 spells CASSAPQNTEAFF. The DNA for the CDR3 is TGTGCCAGCAGTGCTCCACAGAACACTGAAGCTTTCTTT.